The text below deals with one TCR beta chain. This clonotype was observed many times. The clone's antigen remains unknown. No clone much larger than this one lies a single base away; base qualities are absent. The V and J ends are trimmed by 7 bases and 0 bases, leaving 7 bases between them. The germline V gene (reference sequence) supplies CDR1 DFQATT and CDR2 SNEGSKA. The CDR3 measures 11 amino acids from cysteine to phenylalanine. The DNA shown is the 33-base CDR3, in frame from base 1. Receptor amplification or capture employed PCR. Instrument on record: Illumina HiSeq 2500. To normalize quantification of the TCRbeta repertoire, the TCR libraries were built with molecular barcoding that relied on unique molecular identifiers. TCRdb reprocessed the public reads (quality trimming at Q25 with fastp, clone calling with MiXCR) and kept in-frame beta chains. Each entry merges the rows of one CDR3 protein and shows their most common DNA and genes. Here the sample has about 91,000 distinct CDR3 sequences; 7% to 9% occur a single time. The biggest ten clones account for about 7% of the sample.

This record belongs to a study of T-cell reconstitution after alpha-beta-depleted transplantation in children (dated by TCRdb to 2016 to 2017). Background on the whole study: T-cell immune reconstitution after TCRalphabeta/CD19-depleted allogeneic hematopoietic cell transplantation in children was quantitatively tracked in the study by means of TCR repertoire profiling.

The chain employs TRBV20-1 and TRBJ2-7; a confident D gene designation cannot be given. The sequence was obtained from a human donor who donated a stem cell graft to a child with congenital amegakaryocytic thrombocytopenia. Sequenced here: PBMCs from the stem cell graft donor, sampled from the stem cell graft. CDR3 sequence: CSGWDSYEQYF. The nucleotides read TGCAGTGGGTGGGACTCCTACGAGCAGTACTTC.